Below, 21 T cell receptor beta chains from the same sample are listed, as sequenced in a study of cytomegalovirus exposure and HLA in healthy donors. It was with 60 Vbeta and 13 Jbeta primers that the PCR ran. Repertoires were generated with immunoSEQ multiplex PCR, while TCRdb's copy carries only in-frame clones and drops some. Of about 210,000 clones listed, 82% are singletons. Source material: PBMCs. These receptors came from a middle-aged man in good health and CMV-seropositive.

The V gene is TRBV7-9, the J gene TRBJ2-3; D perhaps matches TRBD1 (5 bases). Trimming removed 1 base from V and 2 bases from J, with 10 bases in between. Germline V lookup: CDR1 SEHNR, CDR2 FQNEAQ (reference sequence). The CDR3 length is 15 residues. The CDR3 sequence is CASSLVGEPTDTQYF. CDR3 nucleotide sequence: TGTGCCAGCAGCTTAGTAGGGGAACCCACAGATACGCAGTATTTT. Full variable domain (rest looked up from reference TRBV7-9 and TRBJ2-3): DTGVSQNPRHKITKRGQNVTFRCDPISEHNRLYWYRQTLGQGPEFLTYFQNEAQLEKSRLLSDRFSAERPKGSFSTLEIQRTEQGDSAMYLCASSLVGEPTDTQYFGPGTRLTVL.

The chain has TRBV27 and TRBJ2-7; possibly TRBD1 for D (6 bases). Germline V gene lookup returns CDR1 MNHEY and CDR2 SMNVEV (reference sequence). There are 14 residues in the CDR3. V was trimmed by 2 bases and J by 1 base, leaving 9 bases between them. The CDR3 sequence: CASSLAGTSYEQYF. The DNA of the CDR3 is TGTGCCAGCAGTTTAGCCGGGACATCCTACGAGCAGTACTTC.

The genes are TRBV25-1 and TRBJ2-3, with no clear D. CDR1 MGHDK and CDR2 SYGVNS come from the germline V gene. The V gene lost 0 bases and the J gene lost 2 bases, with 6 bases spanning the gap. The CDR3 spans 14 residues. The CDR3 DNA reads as TGTGCCAGCAGTGAATATATCCCCACAGATACGCAGTATTTT. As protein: CASSEYIPTDTQYF.

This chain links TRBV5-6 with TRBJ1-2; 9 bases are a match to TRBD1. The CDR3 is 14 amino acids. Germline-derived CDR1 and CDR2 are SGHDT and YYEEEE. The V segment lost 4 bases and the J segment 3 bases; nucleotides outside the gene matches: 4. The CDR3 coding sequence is TGTGCCAGCAGCAGCGGGACAGGGCACTATGGCTACACCTTC. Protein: CASSSGTGHYGYTF. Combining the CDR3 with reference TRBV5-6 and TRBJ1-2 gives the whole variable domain DAGVTQSPTHLIKTRGQQVTLRCSPKSGHDTVSWYQQALGQGPQFIFQYYEEEERQRGNFPDRFSGHQFPNYSSELNVNALLLGDSALYLCASSSGTGHYGYTFGSGTRLTVV.

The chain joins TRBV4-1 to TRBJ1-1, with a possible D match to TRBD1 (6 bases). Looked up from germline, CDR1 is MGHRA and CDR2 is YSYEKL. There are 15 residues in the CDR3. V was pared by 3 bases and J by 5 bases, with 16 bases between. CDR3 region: CASSHTPGQETEAFF. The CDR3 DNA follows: TGCGCCAGCAGCCACACGCCGGGACAAGAAACTGAAGCTTTCTTT.

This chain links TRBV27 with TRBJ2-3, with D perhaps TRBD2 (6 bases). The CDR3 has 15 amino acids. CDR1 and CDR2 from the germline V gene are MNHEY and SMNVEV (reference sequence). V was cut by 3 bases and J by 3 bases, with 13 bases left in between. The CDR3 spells CASSFPGLGTDTQYF. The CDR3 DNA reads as TGTGCCAGCAGTTTCCCGGGACTTGGGACAGATACGCAGTATTTT.

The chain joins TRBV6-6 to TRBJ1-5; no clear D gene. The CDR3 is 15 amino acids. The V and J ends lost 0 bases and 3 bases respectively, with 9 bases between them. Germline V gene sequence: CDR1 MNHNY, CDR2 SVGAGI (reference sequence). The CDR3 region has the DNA TGTGCCAGCAGTTACTCGTGGGCGCCCAATCAGCCCCAGCATTTT. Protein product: CASSYSWAPNQPQHF.

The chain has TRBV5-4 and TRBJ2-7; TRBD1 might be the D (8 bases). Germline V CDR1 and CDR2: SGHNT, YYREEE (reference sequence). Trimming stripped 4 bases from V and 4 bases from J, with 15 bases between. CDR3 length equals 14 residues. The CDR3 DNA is TGTGCCAGCAGCCCGTACAGGGGGGGTTACGAGCAGTACTTC. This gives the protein CASSPYRGGYEQYF.

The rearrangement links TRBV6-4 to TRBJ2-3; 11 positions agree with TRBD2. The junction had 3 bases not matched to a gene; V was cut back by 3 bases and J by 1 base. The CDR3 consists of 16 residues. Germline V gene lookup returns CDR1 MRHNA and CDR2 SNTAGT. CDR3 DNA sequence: TGTGCCAGCAGTGAAACTAGCGGGAGAGGCACAGATACGCAGTATTTT. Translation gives CASSETSGRGTDTQYF.

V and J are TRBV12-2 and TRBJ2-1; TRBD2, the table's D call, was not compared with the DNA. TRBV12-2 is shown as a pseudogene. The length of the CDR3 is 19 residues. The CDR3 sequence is CASRPRTRLAGDPYNEQFF. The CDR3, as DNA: TGTGCAAGTCGCCCGCGGACTAGGCTAGCGGGAGACCCATACAATGAGCAGTTCTTC.

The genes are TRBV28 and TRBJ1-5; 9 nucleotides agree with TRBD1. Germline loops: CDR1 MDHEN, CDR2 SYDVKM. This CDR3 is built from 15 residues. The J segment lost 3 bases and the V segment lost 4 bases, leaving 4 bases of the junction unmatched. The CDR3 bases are TGTGCCAGCAGTTACGGACAGGGGAACAATCAGCCCCAGCATTTT. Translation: CASSYGQGNNQPQHF.

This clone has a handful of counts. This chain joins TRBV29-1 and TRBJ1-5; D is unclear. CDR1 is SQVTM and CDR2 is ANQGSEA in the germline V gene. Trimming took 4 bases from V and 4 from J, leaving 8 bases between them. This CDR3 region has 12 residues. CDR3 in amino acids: CSVGGINQPQHF. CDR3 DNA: TGCAGCGTTGGAGGGATAAATCAGCCCCAGCATTTT.

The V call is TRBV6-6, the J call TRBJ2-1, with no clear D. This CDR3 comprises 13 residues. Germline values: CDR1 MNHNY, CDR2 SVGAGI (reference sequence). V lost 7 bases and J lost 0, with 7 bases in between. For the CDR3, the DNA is TGTGCCAGCAACGGTTACTCCTACAATGAGCAGTTCTTC. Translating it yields CASNGYSYNEQFF.

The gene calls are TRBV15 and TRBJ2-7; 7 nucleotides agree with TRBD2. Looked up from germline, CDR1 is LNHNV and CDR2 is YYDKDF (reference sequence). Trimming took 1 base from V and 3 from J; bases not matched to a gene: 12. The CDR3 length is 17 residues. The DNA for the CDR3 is TGTGCCACCAGCAGAGGCCCAACAAAGACTAGCAGCTACGAGCAGTACGTC. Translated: CATSRGPTKTSSYEQYV.

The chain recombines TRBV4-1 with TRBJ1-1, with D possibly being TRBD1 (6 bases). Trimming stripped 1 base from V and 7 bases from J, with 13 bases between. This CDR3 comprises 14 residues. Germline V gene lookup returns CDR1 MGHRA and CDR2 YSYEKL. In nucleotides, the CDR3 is TGCGCCAGCAGCCAAGGGAGGGGGAGGGATGAAGCTTTCTTT. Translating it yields CASSQGRGRDEAFF.

CDR3 amino acids: CASSLWPQIAGGGSSYEQYF. The CDR3 DNA sequence: TGTGCCAGCAGCTTATGGCCCCAGATAGCGGGAGGGGGAAGCTCCTACGAGCAGTACTTC. The chain employs TRBV7-6 and TRBJ2-7; 11 bases map to TRBD2. After removal of 2 bases from V and 0 bases from J, the junction contained 15 bases not matched to a gene. This CDR3 region has 20 residues. CDR1 is SGHVS and CDR2 is FNYEAQ in the germline V gene.

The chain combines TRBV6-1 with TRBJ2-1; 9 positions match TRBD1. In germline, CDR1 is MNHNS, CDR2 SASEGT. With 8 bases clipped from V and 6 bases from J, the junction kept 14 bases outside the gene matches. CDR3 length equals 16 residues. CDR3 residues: CASGQAGQGGINEQFF. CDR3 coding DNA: TGTGCCAGCGGTCAAGCGGGACAGGGTGGGATCAATGAGCAGTTCTTC.

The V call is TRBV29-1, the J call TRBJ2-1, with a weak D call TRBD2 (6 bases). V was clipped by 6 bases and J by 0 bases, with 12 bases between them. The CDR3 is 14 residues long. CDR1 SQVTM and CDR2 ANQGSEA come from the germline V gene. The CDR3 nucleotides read TGCAGCGTGGACTACAGGAGCTCCTACAATGAGCAGTTCTTC. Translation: CSVDYRSSYNEQFF.

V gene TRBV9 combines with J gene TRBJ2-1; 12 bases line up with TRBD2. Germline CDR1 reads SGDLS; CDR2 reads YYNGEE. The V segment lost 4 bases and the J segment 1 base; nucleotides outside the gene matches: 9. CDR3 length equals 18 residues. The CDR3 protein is CASSPTSGSGYSYNEQFF. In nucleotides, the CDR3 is TGTGCCAGCAGCCCGACTAGCGGGAGTGGTTATTCCTACAATGAGCAGTTCTTC.

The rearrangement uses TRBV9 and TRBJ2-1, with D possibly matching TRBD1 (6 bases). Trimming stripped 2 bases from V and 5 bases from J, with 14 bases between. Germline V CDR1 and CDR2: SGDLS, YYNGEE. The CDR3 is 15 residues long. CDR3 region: CASSVSLNRDNEQFF. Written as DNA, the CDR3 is TGTGCCAGCAGCGTCTCACTCAACAGGGACAATGAGCAGTTCTTC.

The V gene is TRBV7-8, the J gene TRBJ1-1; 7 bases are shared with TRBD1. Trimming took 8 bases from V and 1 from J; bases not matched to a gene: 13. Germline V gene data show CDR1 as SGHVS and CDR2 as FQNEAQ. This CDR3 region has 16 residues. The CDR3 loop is CASSGAGQDWNTEAFF. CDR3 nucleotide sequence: TGTGCCAGCTCCGGGGCAGGACAGGATTGGAACACTGAAGCTTTCTTT.